The sample holds one count of the clone carrying this TCR beta chain. This specimen belongs to a study of blood T cell repertoires in COVID-19. Study-level information: Acute-phase and convalescent COVID-19 samples originated in the United States, Italy and Spain.

TCRdb's table, derived via immunoSEQ multiplex PCR, lists solely in-frame clones and lacks some. The table shows some 210,000 clones, with about 81% occurring only once. Germline V gene sequence: CDR1 GTSNPN, CDR2 SVGIG (reference sequence). V shed 2 bases and J shed 1 base, with 3 bases lying between them. CDR3 length: 12 amino acids. Participants came from some 23 US areas, aged about 18 to 95 years. The TCR originated in a man between 35 and 55 years old who had recovered from COVID-19. The chain recombines TRBV30 with TRBJ1-5; D ambiguous. The specimen was PBMCs or T cells enriched from blood (not recorded which). DNA of the CDR3: TGTGCCTGGAGTCGGAGCAATCAGCCCCAGCATTTT. It codes for CAWSRSNQPQHF.